The 18 T cell receptor beta chains below come from one sample, sequenced in a study of T cells expressing NK-cell markers. TCRdb reanalyzed the 5' RACE reads and collapses them to one entry per CDR3 protein, without DNA. This table lists about 460,000 distinct CDR3 sequences. Specimen: blood T cells: a sorted CD56 or NKG2C T cell subset, CD4+ or CD8+ T cells, or bulk PBMC T cells (not recorded which). These receptor sequences come from a woman aged 50 to 60 in good health.

The CDR3 sequence is CASSLLRGLFDEQFF. The chain has TRBV12-3 or TRBV12-4 and TRBJ2-1. This CDR3 region has 15 residues.

J is TRBJ2-1 and V is TRBV20-1. CDR1 is DFQATT, CDR2 SNEGSKA, per germline (reference sequence). This CDR3 comprises 12 residues. The CDR3 loop is CSARITSYEQFF.

This chain connects TRBV20-1 to TRBJ2-3. The CDR3 covers 14 residues. The germline gives CDR1 DFQATT, CDR2 SNEGSKA (reference sequence). The CDR3 sequence is CSASGVGDTDTQYF.

The chain combines TRBV29-1 with TRBJ2-1; without DNA, the TCRdb call of TRBD2 cannot be checked. This CDR3 is 13 amino acids long. CDR1 SQVTM and CDR2 ANQGSEA come from the germline V gene. The CDR3 sequence: CSVGTSGLAEQFF.

The chain couples TRBV20-1 to TRBJ1-1; TCRdb picks TRBD1, but there is no DNA to check that call. Germline assignment: CDR1 DFQATT and CDR2 SNEGSKA (reference sequence). The CDR3 contains 13 residues. CDR3 sequence: CSARGTGGSKAFF.

This chain joins TRBV20-1 and TRBJ1-2; TCRdb designates TRBD1, a call that cannot be tested without DNA. The CDR3 has 12 residues. CDR1 and CDR2 from the germline V gene are DFQATT and SNEGSKA (reference sequence). CDR3: CSARESTGGYTF.

The gene calls are TRBV30 and TRBJ2-5; TCRdb reports TRBD1, a call that lacks DNA to check it against. The germline CDR1 and CDR2 sequences are GTSNPN and SVGIG (reference sequence). CDR3 length equals 13 residues. This CDR3 reads CAWSVAGGETQYF.

CDR3 protein: CAISDWGSDEKLFF. The rearrangement links TRBV10-3 to TRBJ1-4; no DNA is available, so the TRBD1 call from TCRdb remains unchecked. Germline CDR1 is ENHRY and CDR2 is SYGVKD. There are 14 residues in the CDR3.

The chain employs TRBV7-8 and TRBJ1-1; with no DNA, the TCRdb D assignment of TRBD1 cannot be verified. Per the germline V gene, CDR1 is SGHVS and CDR2 is FQNEAQ. This CDR3 has 18 residues. The CDR3 loop reads CASSLSGGQGISVSEAFF. The complete variable domain, with remaining parts taken from reference TRBV7-8 and TRBJ1-1, reads GAGVSQSPRYKVAKRGQDVALRCDPISGHVSLFWYQQALGQGPEFLTYFQNEAQLDKSGLPSDRFFAERPEGSVSTLKIQRTQQEDSAVYLCASSLSGGQGISVSEAFFGQGTRLTVV.

This CDR3 is CASSQDWPGQGAPSGIYEQYF. The chain carries TRBV4-1 and TRBJ2-7; with no DNA, the TCRdb D assignment of TRBD1 cannot be verified. This CDR3 spans 21 amino acids. Germline CDR1 is MGHRA and CDR2 is YSYEKL.

This sequence joins TRBV10-3 and TRBJ2-2. Germline loops: CDR1 ENHRY, CDR2 SYGVKD. This CDR3 is 16 amino acids long. The CDR3 is CADSFITAANTGELFF.

This rearrangement joins TRBV4-2 to TRBJ2-5; TCRdb's D call, TRBD1, is unchecked because there is no DNA. Germline assignment: CDR1 LGHNA and CDR2 YNFKEQ. The CDR3 totals 14 residues. Here the CDR3 reads CASSQEGGEETQYF.

The chain is built from TRBV12-3 or TRBV12-4 and TRBJ2-1. The CDR3 extends over 12 amino acids. The chain's CDR3 is CASSPIVDEQFF.

The V call is TRBV27, the J call TRBJ2-1. Germline V CDR1 and CDR2: MNHEY, SMNVEV (reference sequence). This CDR3 region has 15 residues. The CDR3: CASSFRQSSYNEQFF.

The CDR3 here is CASSLALQGNRDTQYF. The chain carries TRBV5-1 and TRBJ2-3; the TCRdb D gene call, TRBD1, has no DNA to confirm it. The CDR3 contains 16 residues. Per the germline V gene, CDR1 is SGHRS and CDR2 is YFSETQ.

The J gene is TRBJ2-3, the V gene TRBV18; no DNA is available, so the TRBD2 call from TCRdb remains unchecked. The CDR3 totals 15 residues. Germline CDR1 KGHSH, CDR2 LQKENI. CDR3 protein: CASSPRLAAIDTQYF.

The chain couples TRBV6-2 or TRBV6-3 to TRBJ2-2. The CDR3 loop spans 14 amino acids. The germline V gene has CDR1 MNHEY and CDR2 SVGEGT. CDR3 amino acids: CASKAYGNPGELFF.

V and J are TRBV9 and TRBJ2-7; TCRdb's D call, TRBD2, is unchecked because there is no DNA. Germline CDR1 SGDLS, CDR2 YYNGEE. CDR3 length: 15 residues. The CDR3 sequence is CASSVGGGANYEQYF.